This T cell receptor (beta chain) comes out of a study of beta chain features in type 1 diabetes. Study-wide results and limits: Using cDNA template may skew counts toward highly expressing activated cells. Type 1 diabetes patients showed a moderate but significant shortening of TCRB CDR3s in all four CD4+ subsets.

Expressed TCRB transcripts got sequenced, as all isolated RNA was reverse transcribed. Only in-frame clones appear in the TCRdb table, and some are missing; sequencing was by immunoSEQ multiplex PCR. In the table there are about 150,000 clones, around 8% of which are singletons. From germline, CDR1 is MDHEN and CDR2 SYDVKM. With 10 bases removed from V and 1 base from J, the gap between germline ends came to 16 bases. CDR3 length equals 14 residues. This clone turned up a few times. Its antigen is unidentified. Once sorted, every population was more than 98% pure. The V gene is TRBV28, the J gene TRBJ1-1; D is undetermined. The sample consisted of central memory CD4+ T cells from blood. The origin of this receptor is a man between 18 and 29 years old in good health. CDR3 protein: CAILRVGRNTEAFF. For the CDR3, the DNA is TGTGCCATTCTGAGGGTAGGGCGGAACACTGAAGCTTTCTTT.